These 21 T cell receptor beta chains were all obtained from the same sample, sequenced in a study of identical twins. TCRdb analysed the 5' RACE reads with MiXCR anew, one entry per CDR3 protein. The sample carries 500,000 to 600,000 distinct CDR3 sequences, less than 25% recorded once. This sample also belongs to another study, concerning T cells expressing NK-cell markers.

Sequences were obtained from CD4+ T cells sorted from blood. Receptors were obtained from a woman aged 18-29 years in good health.

This chain's CDR3 is CASSLAPGTSYEQYF. The CDR3 region has the DNA TGTGCCAGCAGCTTAGCTCCGGGAACCTCCTACGAGCAGTACTTC. V is TRBV7-2 and J is TRBJ2-7; tentatively, D is TRBD2 (5 bases). Germline V lookup: CDR1 SGHTA, CDR2 FQGNSA. Trimming left V 0 bases short and J 0 bases short, with 9 bases between. This CDR3 has 15 residues.

This chain connects TRBV4-3 to TRBJ1-1, with D perhaps matching TRBD1 (6 bases). The CDR3 totals 20 residues. Germline CDR1 is LGHNA and CDR2 is YSLEER. Trimming took 2 bases from V and 0 from J, leaving 25 bases between them. CDR3 protein: CASSQRSGLGAGSLNTEAFF. The CDR3, as DNA: TGCGCCAGCAGCCAAAGATCGGGATTGGGGGCTGGATCCCTGAACACTGAAGCTTTCTTT.

This clonotype was found a few times. This chain connects TRBV19 to TRBJ2-1, with 7 bases that match TRBD2. Looked up from germline, CDR1 is LNHDA and CDR2 is SQIVND (reference sequence). The junction had 2 bases not matched to a gene; V was cut back by 3 bases and J by 0 bases. The CDR3 sequence is 15 residues long. Here the CDR3 reads CASSMRGSSYNEQFF. Here the CDR3 DNA reads TGTGCCAGTAGTATGCGCGGGAGCTCCTACAATGAGCAGTTCTTC.

The genes are TRBV6-2 or TRBV6-3 and TRBJ1-1; D might be TRBD1 (6 bases). CDR3 length: 14 amino acids. Per the germline V gene, CDR1 is MNHEY and CDR2 is SVGEGT. Trimming cost V 10 bases and J 1 base, with 16 bases left between them. CDR3 sequence reads: CATQGTSPNTEAFF. The CDR3 DNA reads TGTGCCACGCAGGGGACTTCACCGAACACTGAAGCTTTCTTT.

This clonotype occurred many times. The rearrangement links TRBV29-1 to TRBJ2-5; TRBD1 matches 7 bases. Trimming took 4 bases from V and 2 from J; bases not matched to a gene: 4. The CDR3 sequence is 13 residues long. The germline V gene has CDR1 SQVTM and CDR2 ANQGSEA. Here the CDR3 DNA reads TGCAGCGTTGCGAGGGGGCTACAAGAGACCCAGTACTTC. Its protein product is CSVARGLQETQYF.

CDR3 nucleotide sequence: TGCGCCAGCAGCTTGGATCCTAGCGGGGACTCCTACAATGAGCAGTTCTTC. Protein: CASSLDPSGDSYNEQFF. This sequence joins TRBV5-1 and TRBJ2-1; 9 nucleotides agree with TRBD2. Germline CDR1 and CDR2: SGHRS and YFSETQ. This CDR3 is 17 amino acids long. Germline trimming cut 0 bases from V and 0 bases from J; bases unmatched to any gene: 4.

The chain has TRBV2 and TRBJ1-6, with 9 bases aligning to TRBD1. V shed 7 bases, J shed 6 bases, and the junction held 7 bases outside the gene matches. This CDR3 is 15 amino acids long. CDR1 is SNHLY and CDR2 is FYNNEI in the germline V gene. In nucleotides, the CDR3 is TGTGCCAGCAACGGACAGGGGTTAGGTAATTCACCCCTCCACTTT. This encodes CASNGQGLGNSPLHF.

The genes are TRBV20-1 and TRBJ2-7, with D maybe TRBD2 (6 bases). The germline V and J ends were trimmed by 4 bases and 2 bases, with 15 bases remaining between them. The CDR3 spans 14 residues. Germline assignment: CDR1 DFQATT and CDR2 SNEGSKA (reference sequence). The CDR3 spells CSATGGGITYEQYF. The CDR3 nucleotides read TGCAGTGCTACCGGTGGGGGGATCACCTACGAGCAGTACTTC.

This chain uses TRBV9 with TRBJ1-2, with D perhaps matching TRBD1 (5 bases). Trimming took off 2 bases at V and 2 bases at J, with 7 bases between the two ends. Germline V CDR1 and CDR2: SGDLS, YYNGEE. This CDR3 contains 13 residues. CDR3 DNA: TGTGCCAGCAGCGTCAGGGTAAACTATGGCTACACCTTC. It specifies CASSVRVNYGYTF.

V usage is TRBV6-2 or TRBV6-3 and J usage is TRBJ2-4; 8 nucleotides line up with TRBD2. CDR3 size: 18 residues. The germline CDR1 and CDR2 sequences are MNHEY and SVGEGT. Losses at the gene ends were 5 bases for V and 2 bases for J; bases not matched to a gene: 14. CDR3 DNA sequence: TGTGCCAGCAGTCAACCCTCCGGGACTAGAATTACCAAAAACATTCAGTACTTC. This gives the protein CASSQPSGTRITKNIQYF.

This chain uses TRBV7-2 with TRBJ2-7, with 8 bases identical to TRBD1. The length of the CDR3 is 17 residues. Germline V CDR1 and CDR2: SGHTA, FQGNSA. J was trimmed by 2 bases and V by 2 bases; bases with no gene match: 11. CDR3 residues: CASSLLGGQGRPYEQYF. The CDR3 DNA is TGTGCCAGCAGCTTACTCGGCGGACAGGGAAGGCCCTACGAGCAGTACTTC.

The J gene is TRBJ2-1, the V gene TRBV7-9; TRBD2 agrees at 7 bases. The trim removed 1 base at V and 12 bases at J, leaving 12 bases unmatched. CDR1 is SEHNR, CDR2 FQNEAQ, per germline (reference sequence). The length of the CDR3 is 15 residues. In DNA form, the CDR3 reads TGTGCCAGCAGCTTAGAGCGGGATAAGCTCATTGGGCAGTTCTTC. Amino acid sequence: CASSLERDKLIGQFF.

This clonotype is a singleton in its sample. The chain has TRBV5-4 and TRBJ2-2; 8 nucleotides agree with TRBD2. The CDR3 runs 14 residues. CDR1 SGHNT and CDR2 YYREEE come from the germline V gene (reference sequence). The ends lost 5 bases at V and 8 bases at J; junction bases unmatched: 8. CDR3 sequence: CASRGREAPGELFF. For the CDR3, the DNA is TGTGCCAGCAGAGGGCGGGAGGCCCCTGGGGAGCTGTTTTTT.

This clonotype was detected only a few times. This chain joins TRBV6-5 and TRBJ2-2; perhaps TRBD1 as D (5 bases). V shed 2 bases and J shed 1 base, with 8 bases lying between them. The germline V gene has CDR1 MNHEY and CDR2 SVGAGI. This CDR3 region has 15 residues. In nucleotides, the CDR3 is TGTGCCAGCAGTTACGGGCAGGGGAACACCGGGGAGCTGTTTTTT. Residues: CASSYGQGNTGELFF.

The sample holds many counts of this clonotype. The chain links TRBV7-2 to TRBJ1-2, with D unresolved. In germline, CDR1 is SGHTA, CDR2 FQGNSA. The V and J ends lost 3 bases and 5 bases respectively, with 16 bases between them. This CDR3 is built from 15 residues. DNA of the CDR3: TGTGCCAGCAGCTTCCGGTTCTCGGGTGGTTATGGCTACACCTTC. It codes for CASSFRFSGGYGYTF. Full variable domain (remainder filled in from reference TRBV7-2 and TRBJ1-2): GAGVSQSPSNKVTEKGKDVELRCDPISGHTALYWYRQSLGQGLEFLIYFQGNSAPDKSGLPSDRFSAERTGGSVSTLTIQRTQQEDSAVYLCASSFRFSGGYGYTFGSGTRLTVV.

This clonotype was detected only a few times. The chain links TRBV6-5 to TRBJ2-7, with D unclear. CDR1 MNHEY and CDR2 SVGAGI come from the germline V gene. The V end was cut by 7 bases, the J end by 6 bases, with 10 bases between. There are 11 residues in the CDR3. CDR3 nucleotide sequence: TGTGCCAGCATTTCCCAGGTCGAGCAGTACTTC. Its translation is CASISQVEQYF.

The V call is TRBV11-2, the J call TRBJ2-1, with 8 nucleotides matching TRBD2. The V segment lost 4 bases and the J segment 7 bases; nucleotides outside the gene matches: 9. Germline assignment: CDR1 SGHAT and CDR2 FQNNGV. The CDR3 has 15 residues. The CDR3 sequence: CASSYSGMHGNEQFF. The CDR3 DNA reads as TGTGCCAGCAGCTATAGCGGGATGCACGGGAATGAGCAGTTCTTC. The variable domain in full, with the rest retrieved from reference TRBV11-2 and TRBJ2-1, is EAGVAQSPRYKIIEKRQSVAFWCNPISGHATLYWYQQILGQGPKLLIQFQNNGVVDDSQLPKDRFSAERLKGVDSTLKIQPAKLEDSAVYLCASSYSGMHGNEQFFGPGTRLTVL.

The chain recombines TRBV6-2 or TRBV6-3 with TRBJ2-1, with TRBD1 as a possible D gene (6 bases). CDR1 is MNHEY and CDR2 is SVGEGT in the germline V gene. The CDR3 spans 16 residues. V was pared by 2 bases and J by 1 base, with 12 bases between. This chain's CDR3 is CASSYPGVFSYNEQFF. The CDR3 DNA follows: TGTGCCAGCAGTTACCCAGGGGTGTTTTCCTACAATGAGCAGTTCTTC.

This clonotype turned up a few times. This chain uses TRBV20-1 with TRBJ2-3; weak D call: TRBD2 (5 bases). V dropped 5 bases and J dropped 2 bases, with 14 bases sitting between them. Germline loops: CDR1 DFQATT, CDR2 SNEGSKA (reference sequence). CDR3 length: 14 residues. CDR3 amino acids: CSAPSGKFTDTQYF. The CDR3 DNA reads TGCAGTGCTCCCAGCGGAAAATTCACAGATACGCAGTATTTT.

This clonotype was seen many times. The rearrangement uses TRBV29-1 and TRBJ1-1; D possibly corresponds to TRBD1 (5 bases). CDR3 length equals 14 residues. The ends were cut back, 6 bases at V and 0 bases at J, with 14 bases in the middle. Per germline, CDR1 SQVTM and CDR2 ANQGSEA. DNA for the CDR3: TGCAGCGTCGATCCGGGACGGATGAACACTGAAGCTTTCTTT. This codes for CSVDPGRMNTEAFF.

The J gene is TRBJ2-3, the V gene TRBV5-1; TRBD2 matches at 7 bases. The CDR3 is 18 amino acids. V was pared by 0 bases and J by 6 bases, with 16 bases of the junction left unmatched. Germline lookup yields CDR1 SGHRS and CDR2 YFSETQ. CDR3 residues: CASSLAIPQTGGGDTQYF. The CDR3 DNA is TGCGCCAGCAGCTTGGCCATCCCTCAAACGGGGGGAGGGGATACGCAGTATTTT.